The next 21 T cell receptor beta chains were all read from a single sample in a study of PD-1 blockade in mismatch repair-deficient tumors (dated by TCRdb to between 2016 and 2019). Library preparation employed the immunoSEQ multiplex PCR assay. In TCRdb, the immuneACCESS table is reduced to in-frame sequences with V and J assigned. These tables do not hold every clone; where another copy was compared, an unresolved V gene accounts for under half, and the others remain unexplained. Counted in this sample were some 130,000 clones; more than 70% of them appeared once. The ten largest account for 10% to 15% of the sample. The sequences come from peripheral blood, collected approximately 72 weeks after starting pembrolizumab. Receptor source: an adult with mismatch repair-deficient cancer.

CDR3 sequence reads: CASSMVPGGGYEQYF. Here the CDR3 DNA reads TGTGCCAGTAGTATGGTTCCAGGTGGAGGCTACGAGCAGTACTTC. V gene TRBV19 combines with J gene TRBJ2-7, with D maybe TRBD2 (5 bases). Germline lookup yields CDR1 LNHDA and CDR2 SQIVND (reference sequence). The CDR3 spans 15 residues. Trimming removed 3 bases from V and 3 bases from J, with 15 bases in between.

Here the CDR3 reads CASSASGENNEQFF. In DNA form, the CDR3 reads TGTGCCAGTAGTGCCAGCGGAGAGAACAATGAGCAGTTCTTC. The V call is TRBV19, the J call TRBJ2-1; D might be TRBD2 (5 bases). The CDR3 sequence is 14 residues long. The V and J ends lost 5 bases and 5 bases respectively, with 13 bases between them. CDR1 and CDR2 (germline): LNHDA, SQIVND (reference sequence).

The chain recombines TRBV30 with TRBJ1-3; possible D gene TRBD1, 5 bases. There are 12 residues in the CDR3. Germline V lookup: CDR1 GTSNPN, CDR2 SVGIG (reference sequence). The ends were cut back, 5 bases at V and 10 bases at J, with 15 bases in the middle. CDR3 amino acids: CAWDGPAGTIYF. In DNA, the CDR3 is TGTGCCTGGGACGGACCTGCAGGGACCATATATTTT.

With regard to this clone: Other DNA sequences within the sample encode an identical CDR3. This chain connects TRBV30 to TRBJ1-5; 7 bases match TRBD1. The ends lost 2 bases at V and 2 bases at J; junction bases unmatched: 3. There are 14 residues in the CDR3. The germline gives CDR1 GTSNPN, CDR2 SVGIG (reference sequence). CDR3 DNA sequence: TGTGCCTGGAGTAGAACAGGGGGCAATCAGCCCCAGCATTTT. This sequence encodes CAWSRTGGNQPQHF.

The CDR3 loop reads CASSELAGGLIDEQYF. The CDR3 DNA follows: TGTGCCAGCAGTGAACTAGCGGGAGGTCTAATCGACGAGCAGTACTTC. This rearrangement joins TRBV6-1 to TRBJ2-7, with 11 nucleotides matching TRBD2. V dropped 2 bases and J dropped 5; count of bases not matched to a gene: 8. Per germline, CDR1 MNHNS and CDR2 SASEGT. This CDR3 comprises 16 residues.

The CDR3 DNA is TGTGCCAGCAGCTGGGCCACGGGGAACACTGAAGCTTTCTTT. This translates into CASSWATGNTEAFF. The chain employs TRBV7-9 and TRBJ1-1; D gene unclear. The length of the CDR3 is 14 residues. V was cut by 4 bases and J by 1 base, with 10 bases left in between. Germline CDR1 and CDR2: SEHNR and FQNEAQ (reference sequence).

The rearrangement joins TRBV30 to TRBJ1-2, with TRBD1 as a possible D gene (5 bases). The CDR3 spans 13 residues. Germline V CDR1 and CDR2: GTSNPN, SVGIG (reference sequence). V dropped 0 bases and J dropped 4 bases, with 9 bases sitting between them. The CDR3 protein is CAWSVGRAYGYTF. The CDR3 nucleotides read TGTGCCTGGAGTGTGGGGCGGGCCTATGGCTACACCTTC.

The chain couples TRBV12-5 to TRBJ1-1, with D tentatively TRBD1 (6 bases). From germline, CDR1 is LGHNT and CDR2 FRNRAP. CDR3 length equals 15 residues. Trimming cost V 3 bases and J 4 bases, with 15 bases left between them. This CDR3 reads CASGFFRRGFTEAFF. The DNA of the CDR3 is TGTGCTAGTGGTTTTTTTCGGAGGGGGTTCACTGAAGCTTTCTTT.

The V gene is TRBV27, the J gene TRBJ2-7; 9 bases line up with TRBD1. CDR1 is MNHEY and CDR2 is SMNVEV in the germline V gene (reference sequence). V lost 2 bases, J lost 4 bases, and 12 bases stayed unmatched. The CDR3 is 17 residues long. CDR3 DNA: TGTGCCAGCAGTTTAAGGGGCCTCGGACAGGGGATGTACGAGCAGTACTTC. Translated, it gives CASSLRGLGQGMYEQYF.

This rearrangement joins TRBV4-2 to TRBJ1-5; 7 positions match TRBD1. There are 17 residues in the CDR3. Trimming took 0 bases from V and 0 from J; bases not matched to a gene: 5. From germline, CDR1 is LGHNA and CDR2 YNFKEQ. CDR3 in amino acids: CASSQDWAGGSNQPQHF. DNA of the CDR3: TGTGCCAGCAGCCAAGATTGGGCAGGGGGTAGCAATCAGCCCCAGCATTTT.

This chain joins TRBV9 and TRBJ2-2; D remains ambiguous. Germline V gene data show CDR1 as SGDLS and CDR2 as YYNGEE. V lost 3 bases and J 1 base, leaving 4 bases between the germline ends. The CDR3 covers 13 residues. The CDR3 nucleotides read TGTGCCAGCAGCGGGGGGAACACCGGGGAGCTGTTTTTT. It codes for CASSGGNTGELFF.

The chain carries TRBV7-6 and TRBJ2-2; D unclear. Germline V gene data show CDR1 as SGHVS and CDR2 as FNYEAQ. CDR3 length: 13 residues. Trimming left V 5 bases short and J 5 bases short, with 9 bases between. The CDR3 DNA follows: TGTGCCAGCAGCCCGACACAGACCGGGGAGCTGTTTTTT. Its translation: CASSPTQTGELFF.

This clone has only one observation. The gene calls are TRBV14 and TRBJ2-3, with D unclear. CDR3 length equals 14 residues. Trimming took 1 base from V and 3 from J, leaving 8 bases between them. Per the germline V gene, CDR1 is SGHDN and CDR2 is FVKESK. The CDR3 DNA reads as TGTGCCAGCAGCCAAGTGCCGGTGACAGATACGCAGTATTTT. It translates to CASSQVPVTDTQYF. The full variable domain, rest sourced from reference TRBV14 and TRBJ2-3, is EAGVTQFPSHSVIEKGQTVTLRCDPISGHDNLYWYRRVMGKEIKFLLHFVKESKQDESGMPNNRFLAERTGGTYSTLKVQPAELEDSGVYFCASSQVPVTDTQYFGPGTRLTVL.

This chain links TRBV30 with TRBJ2-2, with D tentatively TRBD1 or TRBD2 (5 bases each). The CDR3 is 16 amino acids. CDR1 is GTSNPN, CDR2 SVGIG, per germline (reference sequence). The V and J ends lost 0 bases and 4 bases respectively, with 15 bases between them. CDR3 sequence reads: CAWSVRGRVTTGELFF. The CDR3, as DNA: TGTGCCTGGAGTGTACGGGGCAGGGTGACCACCGGGGAGCTGTTTTTT.

CDR3 nucleotide sequence: TGTGCCAGCTCACCGCGGACTGGCTACGAGCAGTACTTC. This translates into CASSPRTGYEQYF. The V gene is TRBV18, the J gene TRBJ2-7, with D possibly TRBD2 on 5 matching bases. The length of the CDR3 is 13 residues. V lost 3 bases and J lost 3, with 9 bases in between. Germline-derived CDR1 and CDR2 are KGHSH and LQKENI.

The gene calls are TRBV11-1 and TRBJ2-2; 9 positions match TRBD1. The J segment lost 3 bases and the V segment lost 5 bases, leaving 7 bases of the junction unmatched. The V gene's germline CDR1 is SGHAT and CDR2 FQDESV (reference sequence). The CDR3 covers 16 residues. The CDR3 region is CASSVPGQGYTGELFF. In DNA, the CDR3 is TGTGCCAGCAGCGTGCCGGGACAGGGTTACACCGGGGAGCTGTTTTTT.

The chain links TRBV27 to TRBJ1-5; 7 nucleotides align to TRBD1. The germline V gene has CDR1 MNHEY and CDR2 SMNVEV (reference sequence). The CDR3 contains 14 residues. Trimming at V came to 2 bases and at J to 9 bases, leaving 7 bases not matched to a gene. This CDR3 reads CASSLGRGWVPQHF. CDR3 in DNA: TGTGCCAGCAGTTTAGGCAGGGGGTGGGTGCCCCAGCATTTT.

The chain couples TRBV5-1 to TRBJ2-7, with D possibly matching TRBD2 (6 bases). V was clipped by 0 bases and J by 6 bases, with 19 bases between them. From germline, CDR1 is SGHRS and CDR2 YFSETQ. This CDR3 comprises 16 residues. Here the CDR3 reads CASSLVGTSSVSEQYF. The CDR3 DNA is TGCGCCAGCAGCTTGGTCGGGACTTCATCTGTGAGCGAGCAGTACTTC.

About this clone: This specimen includes other DNA sequences encoding the same CDR3. This chain links TRBV7-2 with TRBJ2-3, with 7 bases lining up with TRBD1. The V gene's germline CDR1 is SGHTA and CDR2 FQGNSA. The CDR3 has 15 residues. V trimming: 1 base; J trimming: 2 bases; junction bases outside the gene matches: 3. The DNA for the CDR3 is TGTGCCAGCAGCTTAGGGACAGGATACACAGATACGCAGTATTTT. Its protein product is CASSLGTGYTDTQYF.

The rearrangement links TRBV6-5 to TRBJ2-1; 8 bases are a match to TRBD2. CDR1 is MNHEY, CDR2 SVGAGI, per germline. The CDR3 has 13 residues. Trimming took 11 bases from V and 5 from J; bases not matched to a gene: 8. The CDR3 here is CASVSGADNEQFF. CDR3 bases: TGTGCCTCAGTTAGCGGGGCCGACAATGAGCAGTTCTTC.

The chain joins TRBV19 to TRBJ1-3; the D is unclear. This CDR3 is built from 16 residues. Trimming removed 3 bases at V and 4 bases at J, with 16 bases between. Germline lookup yields CDR1 LNHDA and CDR2 SQIVND (reference sequence). CDR3 nucleotides: TGTGCCAGTAGTATGTCCGTCGGAGCCGACGGAAACACCATATATTTT. Its translation: CASSMSVGADGNTIYF.